This T cell receptor beta chain was recorded in a study of blood T cell repertoires in COVID-19. Whole-study context: The cDNA or gDNA used as material had been derived from T cells, B-cell-depleted T cells, or PBMCs.

The CDR3 length is 17 residues. Trimming cost V 1 base and J 1 base; bases outside gene matches: 7. The germline CDR1 and CDR2 sequences are MGHDK and SYGVNS. Produced via immunoSEQ multiplex PCR; TCRdb's table is partial and in-frame only. Of fewer than 300,000 clones in the sample, about 86% were seen once. The material sequenced was peripheral blood. The V and J genes are TRBV25-1 and TRBJ2-3; 8 bases are shared with TRBD2. The sequence came from a person between 65 and 79 years old with COVID-19, enrolled during active disease. The CDR3 bases are TGTGCCAGCAGTGAATTGGGAGCGGGGGTGGGCACAGATACGCAGTATTTT. Protein: CASSELGAGVGTDTQYF. The full variable domain, completed using reference TRBV25-1 and TRBJ2-3, is EADIYQTPRYLVIGTGKKITLECSQTMGHDKMYWYQQDPGMELHLIHYSYGVNSTEKGDLSSESTVSRIRTEHFPLTLESARPSHTSQYLCASSELGAGVGTDTQYFGPGTRLTVL.